The 26 T cell receptor beta chains below all came from one sample that was sequenced in a study of long-term antiretroviral therapy in people with HIV. The assay, immunoSEQ v3.0, was run at survey level. The table came from immunoSEQ multiplex PCR; TCRdb's copy has only in-frame clones and leaves some out. This sample has fewer than 20,000 clones; about four fifths occur once, and the top ten carry about 17%. The material was unsorted PBMCs, obtained 0.6 years after starting antiretroviral therapy. The receptors here all came from a woman aged 18-35 years with HIV.

The chain combines TRBV11-2 with TRBJ2-5, with unresolved D. This CDR3 contains 13 residues. V lost 3 bases, J lost 5 bases, and 10 bases lay in between. CDR1 and CDR2 from the germline V gene are SGHAT and FQNNGV. CDR3 in amino acids: CASSFNLKETQYF. The CDR3 DNA is TGTGCCAGCAGCTTTAACCTCAAGGAGACCCAGTACTTC.

The rearrangement uses TRBV7-3 and TRBJ2-1; 13 nucleotides line up with TRBD2. Looked up from germline, CDR1 is SGHTA and CDR2 is FQGTGA. The CDR3 consists of 18 residues. Germline trimming cut 1 base from V and 5 bases from J; bases unmatched to any gene: 8. The CDR3 coding sequence is TGTGCCAGCAGCTTAAGGCCCGGGACTAGCGGGAACAACAATGAGCAGTTCTTC. Translated: CASSLRPGTSGNNNEQFF.

With regard to this clone: The junction and the germline gene differ at one end; a read error may be behind it. The chain has TRBV29-1 and TRBJ1-5, with a tentative D call TRBD1 (5 bases). Germline loops: CDR1 SQVTM, CDR2 ANQGSEA. The length of the CDR3 is 14 residues. The CDR3 nucleotides read TGCAGCGTTTCCGCAGGGATCAGCAATCAGCTCCAGCATTTT. Residues: CSVSAGISNQLQHF.

The chain carries TRBV30 and TRBJ1-2, with a tentative D call TRBD1 (5 bases). The V gene lost 2 bases and the J gene lost 10 bases, with 14 bases spanning the gap. This CDR3 has 12 amino acids. CDR1 is GTSNPN and CDR2 is SVGIG in the germline V gene (reference sequence). The CDR3 reads CAWSRGRGNYTF. DNA of the CDR3: TGTGCCTGGAGTAGGGGACGGGGTAACTACACCTTC.

This clone is judged medium-sized (0.01 to 0.1%). The CDR3 DNA reads as TGTGCCAGCAGCTTCACTTCCGGGGGATACTCCTACGAGCAGTACTTC. Amino acid sequence: CASSFTSGGYSYEQYF. The gene calls are TRBV7-2 and TRBJ2-7; weak D call: TRBD2 (6 bases). V was clipped by 3 bases and J by 0 bases, with 15 bases between them. This CDR3 has 16 amino acids. Germline values: CDR1 SGHTA, CDR2 FQGNSA.

The chain couples TRBV29-1 to TRBJ2-7, with TRBD1 identical over 9 bases. V lost 5 bases, J lost 4 bases, and 6 bases stayed unmatched. The CDR3 length is 13 residues. The V gene's germline CDR1 is SQVTM and CDR2 ANQGSEA. The CDR3: CSVTGGAGYEQYF. The CDR3 bases are TGCAGCGTTACAGGGGGCGCAGGGTACGAGCAGTACTTC.

The chain links TRBV27 to TRBJ2-2; D is undetermined. The germline V gene has CDR1 MNHEY and CDR2 SMNVEV (reference sequence). V dropped 3 bases and J dropped 4 bases, with 9 bases sitting between them. The CDR3 covers 14 residues. CDR3 DNA: TGTGCCAGCAGTTTTGGCCCTGGCACCGGGGAGCTGTTTTTT. This translates into CASSFGPGTGELFF.

The chain joins TRBV2 to TRBJ1-1; D is undetermined. Germline V CDR1 and CDR2: SNHLY, FYNNEI. The CDR3 sequence is 11 residues long. V was pared by 7 bases and J by 7 bases, with 10 bases between. The CDR3 protein is CASTYEGEAFF. The CDR3, as DNA: TGTGCCAGCACGTATGAGGGTGAAGCTTTCTTT.

The genes are TRBV9 and TRBJ1-5; maybe TRBD1 (5 bases). Germline V gene data show CDR1 as SGDLS and CDR2 as YYNGEE. V was trimmed by 10 bases and J by 3 bases, leaving 14 bases between them. The CDR3 has 13 amino acids. Here the CDR3 reads CAPNRGPNQPQHF. CDR3 coding DNA: TGTGCCCCCAATCGGGGACCCAATCAGCCCCAGCATTTT.

The chain links TRBV29-1 to TRBJ2-2; D might be TRBD2 (6 bases). CDR1 SQVTM and CDR2 ANQGSEA come from the germline V gene. CDR3 length equals 14 residues. Trimming cost V 7 bases and J 3 bases, with 15 bases left between them. This CDR3 is CSARWGGYTGELFF. DNA of the CDR3: TGCAGCGCCAGGTGGGGAGGATACACCGGGGAGCTGTTTTTT.

Notes on this clone: The junction departs from the called germline gene at one end, perhaps through a read error. The V call is TRBV7-8, the J call TRBJ2-1; D gene uncertain. The CDR3 is 15 residues long. CDR1 is SGHVS, CDR2 FQNEAQ, per germline. The CDR3 loop reads CASRLVLEKPNEQFF. The CDR3 nucleotides are TGTGCCAGCAGATTAGTACTGGAGAAACCCAATGAGCAGTTCTTC.

The chain is built from TRBV19 and TRBJ2-1, with 8 bases matching TRBD1. With V trimmed by 5 bases and J by 6 bases, 3 bases remained unmatched. CDR3 length: 13 residues. From germline, CDR1 is LNHDA and CDR2 SQIVND (reference sequence). In nucleotides, the CDR3 is TGTGCCAGTAGTCTACAGGGGGGCAATGAGCAGTTCTTC. It translates to CASSLQGGNEQFF.

This chain joins TRBV29-1 and TRBJ2-7, with TRBD2 matching over 7 bases. The trim removed 0 bases at V and 3 bases at J, leaving 14 bases unmatched. The CDR3 runs 17 residues. Germline V gives CDR1 SQVTM, CDR2 ANQGSEA. The CDR3 DNA reads as TGCAGCGTTGAAGATACCTTGGTGGCTAGCGGCATCTACGAGCAGTACTTC. It codes for CSVEDTLVASGIYEQYF.

For the CDR3, the DNA is TGTGCCAGCAGCCCACCCGGGATTAGCACAGATACGCAGTATTTT. This gives the protein CASSPPGISTDTQYF. This chain connects TRBV7-9 to TRBJ2-3, with D maybe TRBD2 (5 bases). The CDR3 covers 15 residues. The V end lost 5 bases, the J end lost 0 bases, and 12 bases lay between the germline ends. Germline CDR1 reads SEHNR; CDR2 reads FQNEAQ (reference sequence).

V gene TRBV5-1 combines with J gene TRBJ1-1, with 7 positions matching TRBD1. After removal of 5 bases from V and 2 bases from J, the junction contained 6 bases not matched to a gene. Germline V CDR1 and CDR2: SGHRS, YFSETQ. This CDR3 has 14 residues. The CDR3 is CASSTGTVNTEAFF. For the CDR3, the DNA is TGCGCCAGCAGTACCGGGACAGTTAACACTGAAGCTTTCTTT.

The rearrangement joins TRBV19 to TRBJ1-1; no clear D gene. Deletions cut 1 base from V and 1 base from J, with 10 bases between. Germline loops: CDR1 LNHDA, CDR2 SQIVND (reference sequence). The CDR3 spans 15 residues. CDR3 residues: CASSIGGARNTEAFF. The CDR3 DNA reads TGTGCCAGTAGTATAGGGGGAGCGAGGAACACTGAAGCTTTCTTT.

The V call is TRBV7-9, the J call TRBJ2-5; the D gene is possibly TRBD2 (5 bases). Germline CDR1 and CDR2: SEHNR and FQNEAQ (reference sequence). The CDR3 length is 17 residues. V shed 4 bases and J shed 1 base, with 19 bases lying between them. The CDR3 loop reads CASSSHRDTSTQETQYF. The CDR3 nucleotides read TGTGCCAGCAGCTCCCACCGGGATACTAGTACCCAAGAGACCCAGTACTTC.

This rearrangement joins TRBV5-1 to TRBJ1-1, with D unclear. Per the germline V gene, CDR1 is SGHRS and CDR2 is YFSETQ. With 0 bases removed from V and 1 base from J, the gap between germline ends came to 4 bases. CDR3 length equals 13 residues. The DNA for the CDR3 is TGCGCCAGCAGCTTGGGCGAGAACACTGAAGCTTTCTTT. Amino acids: CASSLGENTEAFF.

This chain connects TRBV11-2 to TRBJ1-1; D is uncertain. Germline CDR1 reads SGHAT; CDR2 reads FQNNGV. The V and J ends lost 5 bases and 0 bases respectively, with 10 bases between them. This CDR3 has 14 amino acids. CDR3 region: CASSPGHVNTEAFF. The CDR3 region has the DNA TGTGCCAGCAGCCCCGGCCACGTGAACACTGAAGCTTTCTTT.

This chain links TRBV28 with TRBJ1-1; D gene unclear. The V gene lost 7 bases and the J gene lost 1 base, with 13 bases spanning the gap. The CDR3 is 14 amino acids. Per germline, CDR1 MDHEN and CDR2 SYDVKM. CDR3 coding DNA: TGTGCCAGCACCTGGGCACTACAGAACACTGAAGCTTTCTTT. The encoded protein is CASTWALQNTEAFF.

This chain uses TRBV25-1 with TRBJ1-4, with TRBD1 matching 11 bases. Trimming at V came to 8 bases and at J to 8 bases, leaving 10 bases not matched to a gene. The CDR3 is 15 amino acids. Per the germline V gene, CDR1 is MGHDK and CDR2 is SYGVNS. CDR3 protein: CASAGTGGGWEKLFF. Here the CDR3 DNA reads TGTGCCAGCGCCGGGACAGGGGGAGGTTGGGAAAAACTGTTTTTT. The full variable domain, rest sourced from reference TRBV25-1 and TRBJ1-4, is EADIYQTPRYLVIGTGKKITLECSQTMGHDKMYWYQQDPGMELHLIHYSYGVNSTEKGDLSSESTVSRIRTEHFPLTLESARPSHTSQYLCASAGTGGGWEKLFFGSGTQLSVL.

This chain links TRBV28 with TRBJ1-3; 7 bases match TRBD1. The germline V gene encodes CDR1 MDHEN and CDR2 SYDVKM. Trimming removed 6 bases from V and 2 bases from J; junction bases left unmatched: 4. This CDR3 region has 14 residues. CDR3 in DNA: TGTGCCAGCAGCCACAGGGGAGCTGGAAACACCATATATTTT. Translated: CASSHRGAGNTIYF.

This clone occurred a few times. The rearrangement links TRBV7-3 to TRBJ2-1; 7 bases fit TRBD1. Trimming removed 1 base from V and 5 bases from J; junction bases left unmatched: 8. This CDR3 region has 16 residues. Germline V gene sequence: CDR1 SGHTA, CDR2 FQGTGA. This CDR3 is CASSLIAAGGDNEQFF. The CDR3 region has the DNA TGTGCCAGCAGCTTAATCGCGGCAGGGGGTGACAATGAGCAGTTCTTC.

The V gene is TRBV11-2, the J gene TRBJ2-1, with 7 nucleotides matching TRBD2. The V gene end was trimmed by 5 bases and the J gene end by 1 base; junction bases not matched to a gene: 11. Germline assignment: CDR1 SGHAT and CDR2 FQNNGV. CDR3 size: 17 residues. The CDR3 spells CASSPTFERGSYNEQFF. The CDR3 bases are TGTGCCAGCAGCCCGACGTTCGAGCGGGGATCCTACAATGAGCAGTTCTTC.

This clone has a handful of counts. The chain's CDR3 is CASRNSGSPAYEQYF. CDR3 in DNA: TGTGCCAGCAGGAATAGCGGGAGTCCTGCCTACGAGCAGTACTTC. The genes are TRBV27 and TRBJ2-7; 9 nucleotides align to TRBD2. Unmatched junction bases numbered 8, after V lost 6 bases and J lost 2 bases. Germline CDR1 reads MNHEY; CDR2 reads SMNVEV (reference sequence). The CDR3 loop spans 15 amino acids.

The chain uses TRBV15 and TRBJ2-1, with a possible D match to TRBD1 (6 bases). This CDR3 comprises 15 residues. Germline assignment: CDR1 LNHNV and CDR2 YYDKDF (reference sequence). Between the trimmed V and J ends, which lost 0 bases and 7 bases, there was a span of 13 bases. For the CDR3, the DNA is TGTGCCACCAGCAGAGATTCGGGGACAACTAATGAGCAGTTCTTC. This sequence encodes CATSRDSGTTNEQFF.